Each of the 10 T cell receptor beta chains below was sequenced from the same sample in a study of shared clonotypes between healthy human individuals. Method: immunoSEQ multiplex PCR; TCRdb's copy keeps in-frame clones and lacks some. Of fewer than 2.5 million clones in the sample, 93% were seen once. Sequencing was done on a sample of naive CD4+ T cells from PBMCs. The subset was: CD45RA+ positively selected. All receptors derive from a man between 18 and 29 years old in good health. Some clones in this sample may be carry-over from other donors' samples.

A single count supports this clone. Other DNA variants within this sample encode the same CDR3. The chain employs TRBV30 and TRBJ2-7, with 7 bases that match TRBD1. Germline trimming cut 0 bases from V and 4 bases from J; bases unmatched to any gene: 6. Germline V gene sequence: CDR1 GTSNPN, CDR2 SVGIG (reference sequence). This CDR3 has 14 amino acids. The DNA of the CDR3 is TGTGCCTGGAGTGTAAGACAGGGCGCTTACGAGCAGTACTTC. It specifies CAWSVRQGAYEQYF.

The V and J genes are TRBV27 and TRBJ2-1; a weak D match, TRBD2 (5 bases). From germline, CDR1 is MNHEY and CDR2 SMNVEV (reference sequence). The CDR3 is 14 amino acids. Between the trimmed V and J ends, which lost 10 bases and 3 bases, there was a span of 16 bases. The CDR3 reads CATGGQRFYNEQFF. The CDR3 nucleotides read TGTGCCACCGGCGGGCAGCGCTTCTACAATGAGCAGTTCTTC.

J is TRBJ1-2 and V is TRBV25-1, with 7 bases aligning to TRBD1. Germline values: CDR1 MGHDK, CDR2 SYGVNS. The ends lost 6 bases at V and 6 bases at J; junction bases unmatched: 10. The CDR3 covers 14 residues. Here the CDR3 reads CASSKGQATNGYTF. The CDR3 DNA follows: TGTGCCAGCAGCAAAGGACAGGCGACCAATGGCTACACCTTC.

The chain uses TRBV28 and TRBJ1-1; TRBD1 is a possible D gene (5 bases). Trimming left V 7 bases short and J 0 bases short, with 9 bases between. This CDR3 is 13 amino acids long. Germline V gene lookup returns CDR1 MDHEN and CDR2 SYDVKM. In nucleotides, the CDR3 is TGTGCCAGCATCGACAGCCTGAACACTGAAGCTTTCTTT. Its translation: CASIDSLNTEAFF.

J is TRBJ1-4 and V is TRBV18, with D unclear. The germline CDR1 and CDR2 sequences are KGHSH and LQKENI. V was pared by 2 bases and J by 0 bases, with 7 bases between. The CDR3 is made up of 15 amino acids. DNA of the CDR3: TGTGCCAGCTCACCAATCATTACAACTAATGAAAAACTGTTTTTT. Encoded protein: CASSPIITTNEKLFF. The entire variable domain, with the rest obtained from reference TRBV18 and TRBJ1-4, is as follows: NAGVMQNPRHLVRRRGQEARLRCSPMKGHSHVYWYRQLPEEGLKFMVYLQKENIIDESGMPKERFSAEFPKEGPSILRIQQVVRGDSAAYFCASSPIITTNEKLFFGSGTQLSVL.

The chain couples TRBV7-8 to TRBJ1-1; tentative D call: TRBD1 (6 bases). Germline lookup yields CDR1 SGHVS and CDR2 FQNEAQ. V lost 1 base and J 7 bases, leaving 16 bases between the germline ends. This CDR3 contains 15 residues. The CDR3 here is CASSLEQGAYFEAFF. DNA for the CDR3: TGTGCCAGCAGCTTAGAACAGGGCGCTTATTTTGAAGCTTTCTTT.

This chain joins TRBV28 and TRBJ1-3, with 8 positions matching TRBD1. Unmatched junction bases numbered 6, after V lost 2 bases and J lost 9 bases. Germline-derived CDR1 and CDR2 are MDHEN and SYDVKM. The length of the CDR3 is 14 residues. CDR3 loop: CASSLQGALSTIYF. DNA of the CDR3: TGTGCCAGCAGTTTACAGGGGGCGCTGTCCACCATATATTTT.

The chain links TRBV19 to TRBJ1-1; D not resolved. The CDR3 is made up of 14 amino acids. The germline V gene encodes CDR1 LNHDA and CDR2 SQIVND (reference sequence). Trimming stripped 3 bases from V and 1 base from J, with 9 bases between. The CDR3 here is CASSIAQSNTEAFF. The CDR3 DNA is TGTGCCAGTAGTATCGCACAGTCGAACACTGAAGCTTTCTTT.

The chain is built from TRBV5-1 and TRBJ2-1; maybe TRBD2 (5 bases). CDR3 size: 18 residues. Trimming left V 4 bases short and J 2 bases short, with 22 bases between. The V gene's germline CDR1 is SGHRS and CDR2 YFSETQ. This CDR3 is CASSPGLLATPTYNEQFF. CDR3 coding DNA: TGCGCCAGCAGCCCCGGACTCCTAGCCACCCCGACCTACAATGAGCAGTTCTTC. The full variable domain, rest sourced from reference TRBV5-1 and TRBJ2-1, is KAGVTQTPRYLIKTRGQQVTLSCSPISGHRSVSWYQQTPGQGLQFLFEYFSETQRNKGNFPGRFSGRQFSNSRSEMNVSTLELGDSALYLCASSPGLLATPTYNEQFFGPGTRLTVL.

The V call is TRBV7-2, the J call TRBJ2-6; no firm D call. CDR3 size: 15 residues. The V and J ends lost 5 bases and 1 base respectively, with 9 bases between them. CDR1 SGHTA and CDR2 FQGNSA come from the germline V gene. The CDR3 loop reads CASSPLGSGANVLTF. The CDR3 nucleotides are TGTGCCAGCAGCCCTCTAGGGTCTGGGGCCAACGTCCTGACTTTC. Full variable domain (outside the CDR3, taken from reference TRBV7-2 and TRBJ2-6): GAGVSQSPSNKVTEKGKDVELRCDPISGHTALYWYRQSLGQGLEFLIYFQGNSAPDKSGLPSDRFSAERTGGSVSTLTIQRTQQEDSAVYLCASSPLGSGANVLTFGAGSRLTVL.